What follows are 18 T cell receptor beta chains derived from one specimen sequenced in a study of beta chain features in type 1 diabetes. Findings and caveats of the study: Significant though moderate, a shortening of TCRB CDR3s appeared in all four CD4+ subsets of Type 1 diabetes patients.

Every isolated RNA sample was fully reverse transcribed, so sequencing captured expressed TCRB transcripts. The assay was immunoSEQ multiplex PCR, and TCRdb's table has in-frame clones only and misses some. The sample contains approximately 52,000 clones, 60% to 70% of which appear only once. These receptors' antigens are unknown. The sample comprised stem cell memory CD4+ T cells from blood. All receptors derive from a woman in her 30s with type 1 diabetes.

The genes are TRBV12-5 and TRBJ1-1, with D uncertain. The V end was cut by 7 bases, the J end by 3 bases, with 12 bases between. The length of the CDR3 is 13 residues. The V gene's germline CDR1 is LGHNT and CDR2 FRNRAP. This CDR3 is CASVWGEDTEAFF. Written as DNA, the CDR3 is TGTGCTAGTGTGTGGGGAGAGGACACTGAAGCTTTCTTT.

A few counts support this clone. The gene calls are TRBV29-1 and TRBJ2-7; 9 bases match TRBD1. The CDR3 is 13 residues long. The germline V gene encodes CDR1 SQVTM and CDR2 ANQGSEA. Losses at the gene ends were 6 bases for V and 3 bases for J; bases not matched to a gene: 6. CDR3 region: CSVTPGQGYEQYF. For the CDR3, the DNA is TGCAGCGTCACACCGGGACAGGGCTACGAGCAGTACTTC.

The table lists this clone with a few counts. One junction end does not reproduce the germline sequence, and a read error may be involved. The V and J genes are TRBV4-1 and TRBJ2-1; perhaps TRBD1 as D (5 bases). The CDR3 has 13 residues. Germline CDR1 reads MGHRA; CDR2 reads YSYEKL. The CDR3 DNA reads as TGCGCCAGCAGCCAAGAGACAAGGACAAGCGTGATCTTC. It is translated as CASSQETRTSVIF.

The chain joins TRBV28 to TRBJ1-3, with 7 bases that match TRBD1. The V gene's germline CDR1 is MDHEN and CDR2 SYDVKM. V dropped 3 bases and J dropped 4; count of bases not matched to a gene: 12. CDR3 length equals 17 residues. CDR3 sequence (DNA): TGTGCCAGCAGTTTCTCAGCGGCACAGGGGATAGGAAACACCATATATTTT. This codes for CASSFSAAQGIGNTIYF.

This chain uses TRBV5-1 with TRBJ2-4; D might be TRBD1 (6 bases). The length of the CDR3 is 16 residues. Trimming took off 4 bases at V and 0 bases at J, with 14 bases between the two ends. Germline-derived CDR1 and CDR2 are SGHRS and YFSETQ. The CDR3 reads CASSQGTPRAKNIQYF. The CDR3, as DNA: TGCGCCAGCAGCCAGGGGACACCGAGAGCCAAAAACATTCAGTACTTC.

This clone appeared a few times. The chain recombines TRBV5-1 with TRBJ2-3; 8 bases are a match to TRBD2. The CDR3 consists of 14 residues. The trim removed 2 bases at V and 4 bases at J, leaving 3 bases unmatched. Germline V lookup: CDR1 SGHRS, CDR2 YFSETQ. The CDR3 DNA reads as TGCGCCAGCAGCTTACCGGGAGGGCCAGATACGCAGTATTTT. It yields the protein CASSLPGGPDTQYF. Full variable domain (rest looked up from reference TRBV5-1 and TRBJ2-3): KAGVTQTPRYLIKTRGQQVTLSCSPISGHRSVSWYQQTPGQGLQFLFEYFSETQRNKGNFPGRFSGRQFSNSRSEMNVSTLELGDSALYLCASSLPGGPDTQYFGPGTRLTVL.

This clone was recorded a few times. V usage is TRBV5-4 and J usage is TRBJ2-1; D not resolved. The germline V gene encodes CDR1 SGHNT and CDR2 YYREEE (reference sequence). The CDR3 extends over 14 amino acids. Trimming removed 1 base at V and 4 bases at J, with 9 bases between. This chain's CDR3 is CASSLTATYNEQFF. The CDR3 DNA follows: TGTGCCAGCAGCTTGACCGCCACATACAATGAGCAGTTCTTC.

This sequence joins TRBV27 and TRBJ2-1, with a weak D call TRBD1 (5 bases). There are 14 residues in the CDR3. Deletions cut 4 bases from V and 7 bases from J, with 14 bases between. Germline CDR1 and CDR2: MNHEY and SMNVEV (reference sequence). The CDR3 DNA reads as TGTGCCAGCAGTTCGATCAGGGAAGGGAATGAGCAGTTCTTC. Residues: CASSSIREGNEQFF.

This clone came up a few times. The rearrangement uses TRBV29-1 and TRBJ2-5; the match to TRBD1 covers 8 bases. Trimming at V came to 1 base and at J to 6 bases, leaving 4 bases not matched to a gene. The CDR3 contains 13 residues. Per germline, CDR1 SQVTM and CDR2 ANQGSEA. The CDR3 DNA reads as TGCAGCGTTGAAGGTCAGGGGGCGCAGACCCAGTACTTC. It specifies CSVEGQGAQTQYF.

The CDR3 sequence is CASSLMGGGPYEQYF. The CDR3 DNA sequence: TGTGCCAGCAGCTTAATGGGGGGAGGGCCCTACGAGCAGTACTTC. The chain joins TRBV7-3 to TRBJ2-7, with 7 bases fitting TRBD2. This CDR3 region has 15 residues. After removal of 1 base from V and 2 bases from J, the junction contained 5 bases not matched to a gene. Germline V gene lookup returns CDR1 SGHTA and CDR2 FQGTGA.

This chain connects TRBV27 to TRBJ2-3; TRBD2 matches at 13 bases. V dropped 5 bases and J dropped 2; count of bases not matched to a gene: 4. Per the germline V gene, CDR1 is MNHEY and CDR2 is SMNVEV (reference sequence). The CDR3 covers 16 residues. CDR3 sequence (DNA): TGTGCCAGCAGTAAAACTAGCGGGAGGGTCACAGATACGCAGTATTTT. This gives the protein CASSKTSGRVTDTQYF.

In DNA, the CDR3 is TGTGCCAGCAGCTACATAGCGGGAGCTGCTAATGAGCAGTTCTTC. Its protein product is CASSYIAGAANEQFF. The chain couples TRBV7-2 to TRBJ2-1; 9 bases are shared with TRBD2. Losses at the gene ends were 4 bases for V and 7 bases for J; bases not matched to a gene: 8. This CDR3 spans 15 amino acids. Germline CDR1 is SGHTA and CDR2 is FQGNSA.

The gene calls are TRBV9 and TRBJ1-5; 8 bases fit TRBD1. Losses at the gene ends were 0 bases for V and 6 bases for J; bases not matched to a gene: 8. The CDR3 runs to 16 residues. The germline gives CDR1 SGDLS, CDR2 YYNGEE. Here the CDR3 DNA reads TGTGCCAGCAGCGTAGACCCGGACAGGGAAGGTCAGCCCCAGCATTTT. Amino acid sequence: CASSVDPDREGQPQHF.

The chain combines TRBV9 with TRBJ2-1, with TRBD2 matching over 11 bases. J lost 7 bases, V lost 4 bases, and 10 bases had no gene match. Germline V lookup: CDR1 SGDLS, CDR2 YYNGEE. This CDR3 spans 16 amino acids. The CDR3 DNA follows: TGTGCCAGCAGCCCCCGGTGGCTAGCGGGAGGAAATGAGCAGTTCTTC. Amino acid sequence: CASSPRWLAGGNEQFF.

The gene calls are TRBV4-1 and TRBJ1-5, with TRBD1 matching over 9 bases. CDR1 and CDR2 (germline): MGHRA, YSYEKL. This CDR3 has 16 residues. V shed 0 bases and J 3 bases; nucleotides not matched to a gene: 3. CDR3 nucleotide sequence: TGCGCCAGCAGCCAAGAGGGGACAGGGAACAATCAGCCCCAGCATTTT. Protein sequence: CASSQEGTGNNQPQHF.

The rearrangement links TRBV7-2 to TRBJ1-5, with D perhaps matching TRBD1 (5 bases). Germline CDR1 reads SGHTA; CDR2 reads FQGNSA. Trimming removed 5 bases from V and 0 bases from J, with 11 bases in between. The CDR3 has 15 amino acids. CDR3 amino acids: CASSQQGSSNQPQHF. The CDR3, as DNA: TGTGCCAGCAGCCAGCAGGGTTCTAGCAATCAGCCCCAGCATTTT.

Worth noting for this clone: Other DNA sequences in the sample encode the same CDR3. This chain links TRBV5-1 with TRBJ2-4; maybe TRBD2 (6 bases). CDR1 and CDR2 (germline): SGHRS, YFSETQ. The CDR3 extends over 14 amino acids. Trimming left V 6 bases short and J 4 bases short, with 14 bases between. The chain's CDR3 is CASKGSSGKNIQYF. For the CDR3, the DNA is TGCGCCAGCAAGGGCAGTAGCGGAAAAAACATTCAGTACTTC.

The sample holds one count of this clone. This rearrangement joins TRBV28 to TRBJ2-2, with D maybe TRBD1 (5 bases). CDR1 and CDR2 (germline): MDHEN, SYDVKM. There are 16 residues in the CDR3. The V gene lost 2 bases and the J gene lost 3 bases, with 13 bases spanning the gap. The CDR3 DNA sequence: TGTGCCAGCAGTTTACCCCAGGGCGTAGACACCGGGGAGCTGTTTTTT. Translating it yields CASSLPQGVDTGELFF.